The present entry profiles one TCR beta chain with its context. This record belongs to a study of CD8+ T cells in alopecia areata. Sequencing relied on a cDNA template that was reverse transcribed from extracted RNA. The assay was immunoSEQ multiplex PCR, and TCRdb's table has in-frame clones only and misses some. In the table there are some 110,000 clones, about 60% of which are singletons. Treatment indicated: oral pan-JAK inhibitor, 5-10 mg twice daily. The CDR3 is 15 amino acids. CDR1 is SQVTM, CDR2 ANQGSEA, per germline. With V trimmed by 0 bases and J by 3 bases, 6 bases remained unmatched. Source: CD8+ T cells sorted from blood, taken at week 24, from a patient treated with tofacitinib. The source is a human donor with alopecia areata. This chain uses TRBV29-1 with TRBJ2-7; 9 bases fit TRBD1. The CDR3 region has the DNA TGCAGCGTTGAAGATGGGACAGGGCACGGCTACGAGCAGTACTTC. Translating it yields CSVEDGTGHGYEQYF.